These 5 T cell receptor beta chains share one sample of origin, sequenced in a study of regulatory T cells in long-lasting Graves disease. As to time point: newly diagnosed GD, antithyroid drugs for less than 3 months. Making the TCR library involved RNA that had been extracted from PBMCs. With iRepertoire HTBI primers and Arm-PCR of CDR3 regions, TCR beta libraries were built. TCRdb processed the multiplex PCR reads anew with MiXCR; each CDR3 protein has one entry. Of 350,000 to 500,000 distinct CDR3 sequences in the sample, about 14% were seen once. In addition, the sample was reused for a study of T cells in Graves' hyperthyroidism and ophthalmopathy.

This specimen consisted of peripheral blood mononuclear cells (PBMCs), obtained at new diagnosis, from a patient treated with antithyroid drugs. The receptors come from a woman between 50 and 59 years old with Graves disease.

This clonotype was picked up many times. DNA of the CDR3: TGTGCCAGCAGTTTCTCCCCCTCTGGCGCGGGTGGCACAGATACGCAGTATTTT. Translated, it gives CASSFSPSGAGGTDTQYF. V gene TRBV12-3 or TRBV12-4 combines with J gene TRBJ2-3; D is possibly TRBD2 (5 bases). V gave up 3 bases and J gave up 1 base, with 20 bases separating them. The CDR3 is 18 amino acids.

The chain has TRBV7-9 and TRBJ1-2; D unclear. Germline loops: CDR1 SEHNR, CDR2 FQNEAQ (reference sequence). The CDR3 has 14 residues. Trimming removed 3 bases at V and 0 bases at J, with 8 bases between. The DNA for the CDR3 is TGTGCCAGCAGCTTCGGCAGTTCTAACTATGGCTACACCTTC. Translated: CASSFGSSNYGYTF.

This clonotype was recorded many times. The chain joins TRBV2 to TRBJ2-7; 10 bases fit TRBD1. The V segment lost 4 bases and the J segment 4 bases; nucleotides outside the gene matches: 4. This CDR3 is 14 amino acids long. CDR1 and CDR2 (germline): SNHLY, FYNNEI. The CDR3: CASSGQGAPYEQYF. DNA of the CDR3: TGTGCCAGCAGTGGACAGGGGGCGCCTTACGAGCAGTACTTC.

This clonotype was seen repeatedly, ten times or more. This rearrangement joins TRBV5-1 to TRBJ2-3; D call uncertain. The V gene's germline CDR1 is SGHRS and CDR2 YFSETQ. Trimming pared 3 bases from V and 4 bases from J, leaving 9 bases between. The CDR3 runs 13 residues. The CDR3 DNA follows: TGCGCCAGCAGCTCTGGCGAGGCAGATACGCAGTATTTT. This sequence encodes CASSSGEADTQYF.

This clonotype was recorded at least ten times. Its ends do not fully match the called genes, so a read error is possible. This rearrangement joins TRBV12-3 or TRBV12-4 to TRBJ1-6; perhaps TRBD1 as D (5 bases). This CDR3 comprises 14 residues. The CDR3 DNA reads TGTGCCAGCAGTTTAGAGGGCGGGACGGACAAAATGGACTTT. This translates into CASSLEGGTDKMDF.